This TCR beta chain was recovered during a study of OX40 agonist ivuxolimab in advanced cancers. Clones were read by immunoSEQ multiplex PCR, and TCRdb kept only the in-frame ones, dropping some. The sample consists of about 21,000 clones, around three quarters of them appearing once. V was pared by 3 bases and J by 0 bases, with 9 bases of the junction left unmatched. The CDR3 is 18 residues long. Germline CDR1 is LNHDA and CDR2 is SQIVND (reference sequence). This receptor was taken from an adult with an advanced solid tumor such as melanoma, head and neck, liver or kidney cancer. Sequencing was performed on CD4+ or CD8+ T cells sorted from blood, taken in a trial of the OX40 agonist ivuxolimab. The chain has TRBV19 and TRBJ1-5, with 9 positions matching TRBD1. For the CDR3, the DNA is TGTGCCAGTAGTATGACCGCGGGACAGGGATATAGCAATCAGCCCCAGCATTTT. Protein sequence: CASSMTAGQGYSNQPQHF. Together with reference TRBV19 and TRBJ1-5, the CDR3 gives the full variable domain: DGGITQSPKYLFRKEGQNVTLSCEQNLNHDAMYWYRQDPGQGLRLIYYSQIVNDFQKGDIAEGYSVSREKKESFPLTVTSAQKNPTAFYLCASSMTAGQGYSNQPQHFGDGTRLSIL.